This passage covers 3 T cell receptor beta chains from one sample sequenced in a study of OX40 agonist ivuxolimab in advanced cancers. Using immunoSEQ multiplex PCR, the repertoire was profiled, and TCRdb retains in-frame clones only, with some absent. The sample carries about 70,000 clones, roughly 86% recorded once. The sample in question was CD4+ or CD8+ T cells sorted from blood, obtained in a trial of the OX40 agonist ivuxolimab. The source of these receptors is an adult with an advanced solid tumor such as melanoma, head and neck, liver or kidney cancer.

As for this clone: At one boundary the junction diverges from the germline segment, which might be a read error. The chain recombines TRBV5-1 with TRBJ2-1, with D possibly TRBD2 on 5 matching bases. From germline, CDR1 is SGHRS and CDR2 YFSETQ. The CDR3 totals 13 residues. CDR3 DNA sequence: TGTGCCAGCAGCGCCGGAGGATACAATGAGCAGTTCTTC. Encoded protein: CASSAGGYNEQFF. Variable domain in full (rest from reference TRBV5-1 and TRBJ2-1): KAGVTQTPRYLIKTRGQQVTLSCSPISGHRSVSWYQQTPGQGLQFLFEYFSETQRNKGNFPGRFSGRQFSNSRSEMNVSTLELGDSALYLCASSAGGYNEQFFGPGTRLTVL.

This clone was seen only a few times. The V gene is TRBV15, the J gene TRBJ2-1; perhaps TRBD1 as D (6 bases). Germline lookup yields CDR1 LNHNV and CDR2 YYDKDF (reference sequence). The CDR3 spans 13 residues. V was shortened by 3 bases and J by 7 bases, with 10 bases between the two germline ends. In nucleotides, the CDR3 is TGTGCCACCAGCAGTGAAAGGGGGAATGAGCAGTTCTTC. Residues: CATSSERGNEQFF.

The chain couples TRBV7-2 to TRBJ2-1; 7 nucleotides line up with TRBD2. The V gene's germline CDR1 is SGHTA and CDR2 FQGNSA. Trimming at V came to 8 bases and at J to 6 bases, leaving 13 bases not matched to a gene. The CDR3 totals 15 residues. This chain's CDR3 is CASPIAAGVSNEQFF. In DNA form, the CDR3 reads TGTGCCAGCCCAATCGCGGCGGGAGTGTCCAATGAGCAGTTCTTC.